A single T cell receptor (beta chain) is shown here with its context. The sample is drawn from a study of blood T cell repertoires in COVID-19. This CDR3 spans 14 amino acids. V shed 6 bases and J shed 2 bases, with 14 bases lying between them. The germline V gene encodes CDR1 SEHNR and CDR2 FQNEAQ (reference sequence). The protocol was immunoSEQ multiplex PCR, while the TCRdb copy is restricted to in-frame clones and leaves out a portion. The table records fewer than 65,000 clones, 75% to 90% of them present only once. This receptor was taken from a woman aged 60 to 75 with COVID-19, enrolled during active disease. Specimen: peripheral blood. The chain employs TRBV7-9 and TRBJ2-7, with a weak D call TRBD2 (6 bases). CDR3 residues: CASRMDYDAYEQYF. CDR3 DNA sequence: TGTGCCAGCAGAATGGACTACGATGCCTACGAGCAGTACTTC.